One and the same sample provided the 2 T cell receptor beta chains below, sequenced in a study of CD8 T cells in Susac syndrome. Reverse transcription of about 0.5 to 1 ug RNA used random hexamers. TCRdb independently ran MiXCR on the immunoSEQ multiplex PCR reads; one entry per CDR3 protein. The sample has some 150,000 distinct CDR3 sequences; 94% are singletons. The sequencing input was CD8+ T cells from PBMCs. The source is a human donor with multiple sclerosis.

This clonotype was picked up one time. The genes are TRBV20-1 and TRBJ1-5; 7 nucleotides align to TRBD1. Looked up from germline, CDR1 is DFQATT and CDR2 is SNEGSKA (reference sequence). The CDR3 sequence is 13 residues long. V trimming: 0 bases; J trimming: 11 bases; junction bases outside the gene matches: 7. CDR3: CSARDAGQSTQHF. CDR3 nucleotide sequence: TGCAGTGCTAGAGATGCGGGACAGAGTACCCAGCATTTT.

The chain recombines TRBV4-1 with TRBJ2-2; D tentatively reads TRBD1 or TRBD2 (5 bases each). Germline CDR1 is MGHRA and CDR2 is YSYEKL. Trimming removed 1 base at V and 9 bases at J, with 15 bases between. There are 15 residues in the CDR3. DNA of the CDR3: TGCGCCAGCAGCCAAGTGGGGACGGGAAGAAGGGAGCTGTTTTTT. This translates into CASSQVGTGRRELFF.